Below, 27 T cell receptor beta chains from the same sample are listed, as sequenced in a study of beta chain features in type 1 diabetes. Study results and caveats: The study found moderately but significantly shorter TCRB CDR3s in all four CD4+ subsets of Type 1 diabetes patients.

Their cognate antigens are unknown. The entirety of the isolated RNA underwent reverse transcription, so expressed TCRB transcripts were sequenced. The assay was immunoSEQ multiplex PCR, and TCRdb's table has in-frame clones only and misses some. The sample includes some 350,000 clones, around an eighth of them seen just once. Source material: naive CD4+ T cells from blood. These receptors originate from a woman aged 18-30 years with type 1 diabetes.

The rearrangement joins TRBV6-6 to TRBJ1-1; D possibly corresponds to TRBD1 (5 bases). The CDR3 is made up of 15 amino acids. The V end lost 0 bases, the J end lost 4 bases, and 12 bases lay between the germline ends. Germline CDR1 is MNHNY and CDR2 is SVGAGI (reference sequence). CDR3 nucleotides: TGTGCCAGCAGTTACTCTGGACCCCAGGGCACTGAAGCTTTCTTT. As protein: CASSYSGPQGTEAFF.

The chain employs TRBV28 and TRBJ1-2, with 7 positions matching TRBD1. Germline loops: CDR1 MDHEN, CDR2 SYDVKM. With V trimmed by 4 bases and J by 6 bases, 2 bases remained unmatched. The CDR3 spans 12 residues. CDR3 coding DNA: TGTGCCAGCAGTTCAGGGGGGAATGGCTACACCTTC. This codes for CASSSGGNGYTF.

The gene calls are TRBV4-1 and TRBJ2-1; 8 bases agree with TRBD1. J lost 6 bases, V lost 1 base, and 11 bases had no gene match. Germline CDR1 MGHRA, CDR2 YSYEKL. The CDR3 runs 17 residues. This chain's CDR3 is CASSQVDRDRGSNEQFF. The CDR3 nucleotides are TGCGCCAGCAGCCAAGTAGATCGTGACAGGGGATCCAATGAGCAGTTCTTC.

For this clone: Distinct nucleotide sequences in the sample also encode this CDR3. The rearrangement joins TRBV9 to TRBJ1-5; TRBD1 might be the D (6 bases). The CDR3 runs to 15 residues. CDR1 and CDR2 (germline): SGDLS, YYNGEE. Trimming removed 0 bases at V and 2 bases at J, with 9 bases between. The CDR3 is CASSVAGDGNQPQHF. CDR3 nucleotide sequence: TGTGCCAGCAGCGTAGCAGGGGATGGCAATCAGCCCCAGCATTTT. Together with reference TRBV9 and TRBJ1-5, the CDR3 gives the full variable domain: DSGVTQTPKHLITATGQRVTLRCSPRSGDLSVYWYQQSLDQGLQFLIQYYNGEERAKGNILERFSAQQFPDLHSELNLSSLELGDSALYFCASSVAGDGNQPQHFGDGTRLSIL.

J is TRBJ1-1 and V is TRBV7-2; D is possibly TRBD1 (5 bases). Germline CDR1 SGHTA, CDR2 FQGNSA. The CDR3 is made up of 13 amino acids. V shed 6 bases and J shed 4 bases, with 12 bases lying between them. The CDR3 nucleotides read TGTGCCAGCAGATTATCGGGGGGCACTGAAGCTTTCTTT. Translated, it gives CASRLSGGTEAFF. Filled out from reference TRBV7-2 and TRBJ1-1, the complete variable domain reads GAGVSQSPSNKVTEKGKDVELRCDPISGHTALYWYRQSLGQGLEFLIYFQGNSAPDKSGLPSDRFSAERTGGSVSTLTIQRTQQEDSAVYLCASRLSGGTEAFFGQGTRLTVV.

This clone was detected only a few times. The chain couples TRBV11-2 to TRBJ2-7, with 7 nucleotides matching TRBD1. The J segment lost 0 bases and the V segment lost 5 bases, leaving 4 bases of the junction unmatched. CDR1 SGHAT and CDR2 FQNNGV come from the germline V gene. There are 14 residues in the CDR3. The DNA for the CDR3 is TGTGCCAGCAGCCATGGGACAGCCTCCTACGAGCAGTACGTC. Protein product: CASSHGTASYEQYV.

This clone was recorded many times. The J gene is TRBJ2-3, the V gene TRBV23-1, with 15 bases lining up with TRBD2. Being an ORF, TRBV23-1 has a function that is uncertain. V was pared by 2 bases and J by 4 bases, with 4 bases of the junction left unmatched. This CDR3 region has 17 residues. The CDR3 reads CASSQPGTSGRPDTQYF. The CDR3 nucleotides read TGCGCCAGCAGTCAACCCGGGACTAGCGGGAGGCCAGATACGCAGTATTTT.

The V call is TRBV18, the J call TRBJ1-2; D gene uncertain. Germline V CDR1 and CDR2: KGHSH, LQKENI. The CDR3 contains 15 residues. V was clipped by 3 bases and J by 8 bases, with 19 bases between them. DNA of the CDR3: TGTGCCAGCTCACCCTCCCAGTCCGGGTTTGGGGGCTACACCTTC. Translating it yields CASSPSQSGFGGYTF.

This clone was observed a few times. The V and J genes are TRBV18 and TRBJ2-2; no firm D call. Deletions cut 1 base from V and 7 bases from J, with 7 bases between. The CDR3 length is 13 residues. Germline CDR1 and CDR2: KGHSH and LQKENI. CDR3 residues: CASSPRAGGELFF. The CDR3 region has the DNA TGTGCCAGCTCACCACGCGCCGGCGGGGAGCTGTTTTTT.

The CDR3 region is CASSVKRQGGTTPGELFF. DNA for the CDR3: TGTGCCAGCTCTGTGAAGAGACAGGGGGGAACGACCCCTGGGGAGCTGTTTTTT. The gene calls are TRBV18 and TRBJ2-2; 9 bases line up with TRBD1. Germline lookup yields CDR1 KGHSH and CDR2 LQKENI. The CDR3 has 18 amino acids. Germline trimming cut 6 bases from V and 8 bases from J; bases unmatched to any gene: 19.

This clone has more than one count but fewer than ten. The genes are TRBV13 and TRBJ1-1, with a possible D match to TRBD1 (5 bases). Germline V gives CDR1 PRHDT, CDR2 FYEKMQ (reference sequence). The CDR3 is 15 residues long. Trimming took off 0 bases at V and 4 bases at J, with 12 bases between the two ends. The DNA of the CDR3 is TGTGCCAGCAGCTTAGGTCCGCCCCAGGGCACTGAAGCTTTCTTT. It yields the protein CASSLGPPQGTEAFF.

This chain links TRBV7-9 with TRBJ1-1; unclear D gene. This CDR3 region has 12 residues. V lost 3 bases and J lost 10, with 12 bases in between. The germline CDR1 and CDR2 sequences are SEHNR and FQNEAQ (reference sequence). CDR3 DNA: TGTGCCAGCAGCTTTGGCAGTGAGGGAGCTTTCTTT. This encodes CASSFGSEGAFF.

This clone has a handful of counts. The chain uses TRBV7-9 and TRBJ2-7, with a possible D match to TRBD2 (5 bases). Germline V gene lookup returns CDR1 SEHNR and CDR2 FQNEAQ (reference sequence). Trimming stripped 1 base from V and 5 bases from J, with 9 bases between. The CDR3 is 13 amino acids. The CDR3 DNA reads TGTGCCAGCAGCTTAGGTTGGGGAGACGAGCAGTACGTC. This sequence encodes CASSLGWGDEQYV.

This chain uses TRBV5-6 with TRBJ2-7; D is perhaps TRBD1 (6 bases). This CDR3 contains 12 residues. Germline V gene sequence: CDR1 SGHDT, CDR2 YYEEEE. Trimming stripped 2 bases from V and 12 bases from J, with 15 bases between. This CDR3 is CASSLGQDSPYV. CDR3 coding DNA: TGTGCCAGCAGCTTAGGGCAGGACAGCCCGTACGTC.

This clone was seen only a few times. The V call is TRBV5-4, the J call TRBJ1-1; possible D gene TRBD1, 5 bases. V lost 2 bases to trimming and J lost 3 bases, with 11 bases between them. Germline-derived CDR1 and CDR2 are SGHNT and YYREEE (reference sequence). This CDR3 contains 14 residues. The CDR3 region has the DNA TGTGCCAGCAGCTTCCAGGGTTACTACACTGAAGCTTTCTTT. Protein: CASSFQGYYTEAFF.

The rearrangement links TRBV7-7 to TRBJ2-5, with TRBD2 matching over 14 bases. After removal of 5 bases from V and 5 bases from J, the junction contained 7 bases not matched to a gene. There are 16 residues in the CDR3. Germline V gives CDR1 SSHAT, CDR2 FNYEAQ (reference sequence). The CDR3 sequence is CASSTGLAGGGETQYF. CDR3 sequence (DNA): TGTGCCAGCAGCACAGGACTAGCGGGAGGCGGGGAGACCCAGTACTTC.

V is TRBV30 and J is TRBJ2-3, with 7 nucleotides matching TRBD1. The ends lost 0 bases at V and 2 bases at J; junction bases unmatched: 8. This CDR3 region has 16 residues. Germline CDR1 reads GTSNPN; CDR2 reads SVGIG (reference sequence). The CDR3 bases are TGTGCCTGGAGTGTGGTGGACAGGCGATACACAGATACGCAGTATTTT. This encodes CAWSVVDRRYTDTQYF.

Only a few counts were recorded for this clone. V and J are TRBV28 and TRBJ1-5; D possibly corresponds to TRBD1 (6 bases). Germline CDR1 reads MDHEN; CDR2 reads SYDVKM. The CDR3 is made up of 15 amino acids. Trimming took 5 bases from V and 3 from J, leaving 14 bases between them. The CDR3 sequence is CASSPTGQFNQPQHF. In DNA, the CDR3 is TGTGCCAGCAGTCCGACCGGACAGTTCAATCAGCCCCAGCATTTT.

The CDR3 is CASSLQGPINQPQHF. CDR3 bases: TGTGCCAGCAGTTTACAGGGGCCGATCAATCAGCCCCAGCATTTT. The rearrangement joins TRBV6-5 to TRBJ1-5; 7 positions match TRBD1. This CDR3 comprises 15 residues. Germline assignment: CDR1 MNHEY and CDR2 SVGAGI. The V and J ends lost 4 bases and 3 bases, in that order; junction bases with no gene match: 6.

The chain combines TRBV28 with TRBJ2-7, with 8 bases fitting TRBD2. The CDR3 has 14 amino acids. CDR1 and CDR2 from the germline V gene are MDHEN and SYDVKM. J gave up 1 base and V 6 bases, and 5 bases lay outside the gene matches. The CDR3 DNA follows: TGTGCCAGCAGACCTAGCGGGTCATCCTACGAGCAGTACTTC. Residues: CASRPSGSSYEQYF.

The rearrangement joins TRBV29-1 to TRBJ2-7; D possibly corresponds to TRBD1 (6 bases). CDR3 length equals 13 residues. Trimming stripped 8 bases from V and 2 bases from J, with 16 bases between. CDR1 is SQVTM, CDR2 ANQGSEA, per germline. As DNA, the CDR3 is TGCAGCTATAAGTGGACAGCTACCTACGAGCAGTACTTC. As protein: CSYKWTATYEQYF.

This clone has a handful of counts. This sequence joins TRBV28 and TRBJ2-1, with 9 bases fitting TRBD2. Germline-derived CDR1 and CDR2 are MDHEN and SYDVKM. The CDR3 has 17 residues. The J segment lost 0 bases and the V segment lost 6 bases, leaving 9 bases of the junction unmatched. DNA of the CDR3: TGTGCCAGCAGCCCCTGGACTAGCGCTCCCTCCTACAATGAGCAGTTCTTC. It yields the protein CASSPWTSAPSYNEQFF.

The CDR3 loop reads CASTPGTPYNEQFF. CDR3 bases: TGCGCCAGCACCCCTGGGACACCCTACAATGAGCAGTTCTTC. V usage is TRBV5-1 and J usage is TRBJ2-1, with D possibly TRBD1 on 6 matching bases. The CDR3 length is 14 residues. V was cut by 6 bases and J by 2 bases, with 12 bases left in between. Germline V gives CDR1 SGHRS, CDR2 YFSETQ.

In DNA form, the CDR3 reads TGCGCCAGCAGCTCTCAACCAGGTAACACTGAAGCTTTCTTT. It codes for CASSSQPGNTEAFF. The chain carries TRBV5-1 and TRBJ1-1, with no clear D. The CDR3 loop spans 14 amino acids. V lost 3 bases and J 2 bases, leaving 11 bases between the germline ends. CDR1 and CDR2 (germline): SGHRS, YFSETQ. Full variable domain (rest looked up from reference TRBV5-1 and TRBJ1-1): KAGVTQTPRYLIKTRGQQVTLSCSPISGHRSVSWYQQTPGQGLQFLFEYFSETQRNKGNFPGRFSGRQFSNSRSEMNVSTLELGDSALYLCASSSQPGNTEAFFGQGTRLTVV.

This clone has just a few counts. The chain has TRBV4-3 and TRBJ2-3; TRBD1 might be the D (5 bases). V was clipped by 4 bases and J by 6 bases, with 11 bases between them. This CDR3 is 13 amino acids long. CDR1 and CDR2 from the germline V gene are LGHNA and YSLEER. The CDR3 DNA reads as TGCGCCAGCAGCCGGAACCCAGGGGATACGCAGTATTTT. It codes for CASSRNPGDTQYF.

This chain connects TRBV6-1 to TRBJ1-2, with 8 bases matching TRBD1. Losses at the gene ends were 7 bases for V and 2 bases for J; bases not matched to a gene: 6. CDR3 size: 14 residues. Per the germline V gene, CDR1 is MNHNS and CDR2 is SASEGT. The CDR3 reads CASNIGQGNYGYTF. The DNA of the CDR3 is TGTGCCAGCAACATCGGACAGGGCAACTATGGCTACACCTTC.

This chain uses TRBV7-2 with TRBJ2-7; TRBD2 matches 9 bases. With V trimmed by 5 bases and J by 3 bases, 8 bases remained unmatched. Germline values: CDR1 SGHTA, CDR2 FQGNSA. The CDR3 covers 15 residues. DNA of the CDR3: TGTGCCAGCAGCCTTAGCGGGAGCTTGGGCTACGAGCAGTACTTC. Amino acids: CASSLSGSLGYEQYF.